This T cell receptor (beta chain) was observed in a study of T-cell memory formation after mild COVID-19. Turning to the study itself: Clusters were largely donor specific. Study-level points and caveats: Second-wave clones peaking on day 37 lacked confirmed SARS-CoV-2 specificity.

Trimming took off 3 bases at V and 3 bases at J, with 6 bases between the two ends. The CDR3 sequence is 12 residues long. Germline lookup yields CDR1 SQVTM and CDR2 ANQGSEA. The TCR alpha and TCR beta cDNA libraries, bearing sample barcodes and UMIs, were generated by 5'RACE using constant-segment primers. TCRdb re-called the 5' RACE reads with MiXCR, one entry per CDR3 protein. Here the sample spans about 15,000 distinct CDR3 sequences, around 20% being singletons. A note on this clonotype: Its antigen remains unidentified.

This chain joins TRBV29-1 and TRBJ2-1; D gene unclear. The clonotype originates from a man younger than 30 who had mild COVID-19 (a few samples of this study predate the infection). Cell type and time point are not known. What was sequenced was PBMCs or a T cell subset sorted from them (not recorded which). DNA for the CDR3: TGCAGCGTTGATTCTCACTACAATGAGCAGTTCTTC. Protein sequence: CSVDSHYNEQFF.